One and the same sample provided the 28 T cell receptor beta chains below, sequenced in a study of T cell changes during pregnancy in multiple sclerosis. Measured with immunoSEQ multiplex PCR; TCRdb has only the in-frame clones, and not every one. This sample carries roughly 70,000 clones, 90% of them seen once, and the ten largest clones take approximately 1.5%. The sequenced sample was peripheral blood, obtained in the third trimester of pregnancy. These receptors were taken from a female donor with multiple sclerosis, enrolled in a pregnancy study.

The CDR3 loop reads CASSEVGGASYEQYF. The CDR3, as DNA: TGTGCCAGCAGTGAAGTTGGTGGGGCCTCCTACGAGCAGTACTTC. The rearrangement uses TRBV6-1 and TRBJ2-7, with D perhaps TRBD1 (5 bases). The CDR3 length is 15 residues. The germline V gene has CDR1 MNHNS and CDR2 SASEGT. V was trimmed by 1 base and J by 0 bases, leaving 10 bases between them.

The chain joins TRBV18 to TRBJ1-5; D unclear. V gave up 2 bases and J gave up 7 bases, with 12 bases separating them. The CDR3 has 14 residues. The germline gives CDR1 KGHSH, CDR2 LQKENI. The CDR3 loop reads CASSPAATRQPQHF. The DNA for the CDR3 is TGTGCCAGCTCACCAGCGGCGACTCGGCAGCCCCAGCATTTT.

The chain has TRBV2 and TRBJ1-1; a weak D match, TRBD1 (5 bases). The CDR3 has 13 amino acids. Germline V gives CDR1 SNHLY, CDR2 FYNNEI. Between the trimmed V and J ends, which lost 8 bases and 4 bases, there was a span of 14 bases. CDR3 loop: CASRMQGATEAFF. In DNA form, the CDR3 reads TGTGCCAGCCGGATGCAGGGTGCCACTGAAGCTTTCTTT.

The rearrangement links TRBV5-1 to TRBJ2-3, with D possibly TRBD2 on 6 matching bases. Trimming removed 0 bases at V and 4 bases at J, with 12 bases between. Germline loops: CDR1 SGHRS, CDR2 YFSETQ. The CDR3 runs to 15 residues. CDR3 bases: TGCGCCAGCAGCTTGGGCGGAGGGGCCCCAGATACGCAGTATTTT. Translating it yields CASSLGGGAPDTQYF.

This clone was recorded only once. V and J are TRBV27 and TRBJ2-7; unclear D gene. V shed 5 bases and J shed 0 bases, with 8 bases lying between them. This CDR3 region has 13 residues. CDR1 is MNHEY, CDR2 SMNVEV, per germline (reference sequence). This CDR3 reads CASSPVSSYEQYF. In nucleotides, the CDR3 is TGTGCCAGCAGTCCGGTTAGCTCCTACGAGCAGTACTTC.

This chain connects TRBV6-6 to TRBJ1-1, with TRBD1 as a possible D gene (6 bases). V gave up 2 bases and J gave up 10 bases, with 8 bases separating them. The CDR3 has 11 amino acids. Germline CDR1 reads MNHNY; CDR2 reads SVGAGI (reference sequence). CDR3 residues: CASSYQGRAFF. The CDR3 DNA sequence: TGTGCCAGCAGTTACCAGGGGAGAGCTTTCTTT.

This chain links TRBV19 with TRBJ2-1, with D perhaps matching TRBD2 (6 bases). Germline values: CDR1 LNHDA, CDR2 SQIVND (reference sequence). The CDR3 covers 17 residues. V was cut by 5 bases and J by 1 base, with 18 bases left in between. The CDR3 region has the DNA TGTGCCAGTAGTCCCCGAAACCTAGCGCCTTCCTACAATGAGCAGTTCTTC. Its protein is CASSPRNLAPSYNEQFF. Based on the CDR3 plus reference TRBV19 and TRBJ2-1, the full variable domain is DGGITQSPKYLFRKEGQNVTLSCEQNLNHDAMYWYRQDPGQGLRLIYYSQIVNDFQKGDIAEGYSVSREKKESFPLTVTSAQKNPTAFYLCASSPRNLAPSYNEQFFGPGTRLTVL.

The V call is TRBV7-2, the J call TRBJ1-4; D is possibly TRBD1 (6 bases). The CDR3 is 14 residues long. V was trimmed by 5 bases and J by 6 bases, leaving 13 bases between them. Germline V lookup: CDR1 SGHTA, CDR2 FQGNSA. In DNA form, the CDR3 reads TGTGCCAGCAGCCGGGACATGAGGGATGAAAAACTGTTTTTT. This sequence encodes CASSRDMRDEKLFF.

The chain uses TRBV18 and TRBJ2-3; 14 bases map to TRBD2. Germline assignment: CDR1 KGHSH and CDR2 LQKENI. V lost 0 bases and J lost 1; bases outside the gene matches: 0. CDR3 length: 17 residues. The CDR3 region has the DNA TGTGCCAGCTCACCACCGACTAGCGGGGGGGGCACAGATACGCAGTATTTT. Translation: CASSPPTSGGGTDTQYF.

CDR3 protein: CAWRTGNYGYTF. The CDR3 region has the DNA TGTGCCTGGAGGACAGGGAACTATGGCTACACCTTC. The rearrangement links TRBV30 to TRBJ1-2; 7 nucleotides match TRBD1. CDR3 length equals 12 residues. Germline CDR1 and CDR2: GTSNPN and SVGIG (reference sequence). V was pared by 3 bases and J by 2 bases, with 0 bases of the junction left unmatched.

As DNA, the CDR3 is TGTGCCAGCAGCCAGGGGACGGCGCAAGAGACCCAGTACTTC. This codes for CASSQGTAQETQYF. The V gene is TRBV7-9, the J gene TRBJ2-5; D is perhaps TRBD1 (6 bases). The ends were cut back, 5 bases at V and 2 bases at J, with 12 bases in the middle. The CDR3 extends over 14 amino acids. Germline CDR1 reads SEHNR; CDR2 reads FQNEAQ (reference sequence). Combining the CDR3 with reference TRBV7-9 and TRBJ2-5 gives the whole variable domain DTGVSQNPRHKITKRGQNVTFRCDPISEHNRLYWYRQTLGQGPEFLTYFQNEAQLEKSRLLSDRFSAERPKGSFSTLEIQRTEQGDSAMYLCASSQGTAQETQYFGPGTRLLVL.

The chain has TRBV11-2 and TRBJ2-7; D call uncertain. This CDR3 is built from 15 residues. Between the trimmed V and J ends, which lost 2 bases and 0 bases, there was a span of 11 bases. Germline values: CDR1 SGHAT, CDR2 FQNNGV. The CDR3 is CASSLFAVSSYEQYF. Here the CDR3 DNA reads TGTGCCAGCAGCTTATTCGCGGTCAGCTCCTACGAGCAGTACTTC.

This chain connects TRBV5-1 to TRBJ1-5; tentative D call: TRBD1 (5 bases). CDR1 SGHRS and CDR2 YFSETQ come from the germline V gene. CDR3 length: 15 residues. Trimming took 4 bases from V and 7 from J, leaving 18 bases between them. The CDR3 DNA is TGCGCCAGCAGCGCGGGCCCGGGGGAAGGGCAGCCCCAGCATTTT. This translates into CASSAGPGEGQPQHF.

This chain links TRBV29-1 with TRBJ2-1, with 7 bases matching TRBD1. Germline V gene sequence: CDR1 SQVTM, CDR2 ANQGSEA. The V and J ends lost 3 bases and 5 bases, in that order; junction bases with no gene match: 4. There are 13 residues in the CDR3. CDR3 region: CSVDRGTDNEQFF. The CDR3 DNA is TGCAGCGTTGACAGGGGGACAGACAATGAGCAGTTCTTC.

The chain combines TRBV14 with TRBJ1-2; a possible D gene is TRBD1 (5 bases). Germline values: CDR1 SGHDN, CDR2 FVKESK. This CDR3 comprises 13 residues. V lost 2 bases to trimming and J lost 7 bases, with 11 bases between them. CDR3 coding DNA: TGTGCCAGCAGCCAAACGAGGCAGGGTGGCTACACCTTC. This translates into CASSQTRQGGYTF.

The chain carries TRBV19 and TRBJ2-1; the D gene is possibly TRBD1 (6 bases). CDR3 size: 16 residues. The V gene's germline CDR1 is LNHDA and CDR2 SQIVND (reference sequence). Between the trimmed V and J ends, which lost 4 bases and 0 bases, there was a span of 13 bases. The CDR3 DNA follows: TGTGCCAGTAGTACCCCCGGACAGAGCTCCTACAATGAGCAGTTCTTC. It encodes CASSTPGQSSYNEQFF. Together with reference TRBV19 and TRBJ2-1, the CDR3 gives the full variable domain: DGGITQSPKYLFRKEGQNVTLSCEQNLNHDAMYWYRQDPGQGLRLIYYSQIVNDFQKGDIAEGYSVSREKKESFPLTVTSAQKNPTAFYLCASSTPGQSSYNEQFFGPGTRLTVL.

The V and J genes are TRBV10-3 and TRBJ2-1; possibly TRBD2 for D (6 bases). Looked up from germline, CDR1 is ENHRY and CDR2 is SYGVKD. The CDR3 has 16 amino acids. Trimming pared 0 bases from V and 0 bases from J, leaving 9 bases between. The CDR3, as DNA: TGTGCCATCAGTGAGTCGAGTAGCGGCTCCTACAATGAGCAGTTCTTC. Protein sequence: CAISESSSGSYNEQFF.

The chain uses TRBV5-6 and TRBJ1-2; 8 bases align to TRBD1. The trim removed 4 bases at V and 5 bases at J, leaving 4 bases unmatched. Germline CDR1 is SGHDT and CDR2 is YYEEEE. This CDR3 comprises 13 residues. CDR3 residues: CASSEGQVYGYTF. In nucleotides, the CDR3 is TGTGCCAGCAGCGAGGGACAGGTTTATGGCTACACCTTC.

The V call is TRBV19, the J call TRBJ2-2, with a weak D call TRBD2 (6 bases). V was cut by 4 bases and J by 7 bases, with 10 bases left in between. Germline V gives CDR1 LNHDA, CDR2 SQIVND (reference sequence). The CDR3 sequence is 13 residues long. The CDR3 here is CASSTPGDGELFF. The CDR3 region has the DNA TGTGCCAGTAGTACCCCGGGAGACGGGGAGCTGTTTTTT.

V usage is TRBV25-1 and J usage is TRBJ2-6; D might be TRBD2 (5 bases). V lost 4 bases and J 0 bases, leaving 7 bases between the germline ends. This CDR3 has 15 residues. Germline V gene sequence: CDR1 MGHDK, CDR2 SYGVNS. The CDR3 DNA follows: TGTGCCAGCAGTGTTGGGAGCTCTGGGGCCAACGTCCTGACTTTC. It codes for CASSVGSSGANVLTF.

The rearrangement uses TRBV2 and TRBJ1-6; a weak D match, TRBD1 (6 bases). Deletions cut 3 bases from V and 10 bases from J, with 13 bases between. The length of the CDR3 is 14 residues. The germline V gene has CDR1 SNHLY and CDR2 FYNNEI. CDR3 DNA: TGTGCCAGCAGTGACTACAGGGCCGGCTCACCCCTCCACTTT. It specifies CASSDYRAGSPLHF. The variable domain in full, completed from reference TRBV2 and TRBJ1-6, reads EPEVTQTPSHQVTQMGQEVILRCVPISNHLYFYWYRQILGQKVEFLVSFYNNEISEKSEIFDDQFSVERPDGSNFTLKIRSTKLEDSAMYFCASSDYRAGSPLHFGNGTRLTVT.

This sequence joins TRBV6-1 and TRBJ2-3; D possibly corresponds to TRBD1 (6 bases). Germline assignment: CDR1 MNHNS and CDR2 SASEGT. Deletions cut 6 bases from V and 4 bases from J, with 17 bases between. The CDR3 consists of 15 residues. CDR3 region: CASSEPGTIPDTQYF. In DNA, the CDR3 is TGTGCCAGCAGCGAACCGGGGACAATTCCAGATACGCAGTATTTT.

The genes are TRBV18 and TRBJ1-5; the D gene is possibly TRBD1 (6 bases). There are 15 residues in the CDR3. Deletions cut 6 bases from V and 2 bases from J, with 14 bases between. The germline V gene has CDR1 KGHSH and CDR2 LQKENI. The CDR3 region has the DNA TGTGCCAGCTCCCGGGGGGCGAGTGGCAATCAGCCCCAGCATTTT. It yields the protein CASSRGASGNQPQHF.

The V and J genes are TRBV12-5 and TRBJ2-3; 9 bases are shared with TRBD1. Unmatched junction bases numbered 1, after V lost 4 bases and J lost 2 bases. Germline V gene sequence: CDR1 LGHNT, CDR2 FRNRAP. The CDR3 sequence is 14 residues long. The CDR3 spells CASGWTGDTDTQYF. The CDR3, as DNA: TGTGCTAGTGGTTGGACAGGGGACACAGATACGCAGTATTTT. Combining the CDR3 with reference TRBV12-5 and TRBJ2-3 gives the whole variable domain DARVTQTPRHKVTEMGQEVTMRCQPILGHNTVFWYRQTMMQGLELLAYFRNRAPLDDSGMPKDRFSAEMPDATLATLKIQPSEPRDSAVYFCASGWTGDTDTQYFGPGTRLTVL.

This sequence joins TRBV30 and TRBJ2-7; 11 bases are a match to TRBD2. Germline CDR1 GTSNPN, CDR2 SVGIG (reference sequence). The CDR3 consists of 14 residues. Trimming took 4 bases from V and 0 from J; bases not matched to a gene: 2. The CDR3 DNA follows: TGTGCCTGGACTAGCGGGGGGTCCTCCTACGAGCAGTACTTC. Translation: CAWTSGGSSYEQYF. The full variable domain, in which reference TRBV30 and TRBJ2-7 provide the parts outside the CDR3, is SQTIHQWPATLVQPVGSPLSLECTVEGTSNPNLYWYRQAAGRGLQLLFYSVGIGQISSEVPQNLSASRPQDRQFILSSKKLLLSDSGFYLCAWTSGGSSYEQYFGPGTRLTVT.

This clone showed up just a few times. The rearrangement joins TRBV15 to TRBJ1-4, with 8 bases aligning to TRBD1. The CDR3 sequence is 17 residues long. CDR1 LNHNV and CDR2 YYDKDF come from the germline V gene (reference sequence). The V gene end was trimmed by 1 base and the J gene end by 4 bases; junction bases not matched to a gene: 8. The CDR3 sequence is CATSRGPQGGDNEKLFF. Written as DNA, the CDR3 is TGTGCCACCAGCAGAGGCCCACAGGGGGGGGATAATGAAAAACTGTTTTTT.

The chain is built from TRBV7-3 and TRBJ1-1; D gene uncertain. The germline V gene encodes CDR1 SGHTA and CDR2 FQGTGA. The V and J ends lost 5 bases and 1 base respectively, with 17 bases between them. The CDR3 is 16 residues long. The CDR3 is CASSLYIPNRNTEAFF. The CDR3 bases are TGTGCCAGCAGCCTATATATCCCGAACCGGAACACTGAAGCTTTCTTT.

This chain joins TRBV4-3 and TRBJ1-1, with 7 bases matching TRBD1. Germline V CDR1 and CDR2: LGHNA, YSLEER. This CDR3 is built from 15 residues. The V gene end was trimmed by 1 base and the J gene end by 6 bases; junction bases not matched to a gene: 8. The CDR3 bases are TGCGCCAGCAGCCAAGGACAGGGTGAATGGGCTGAAGCTTTCTTT. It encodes CASSQGQGEWAEAFF.